This T cell receptor beta chain is drawn from a study of beta chain features in type 1 diabetes. About the research overall: In all, 107,917,701 sorted cells from all samples were analyzed.

The study reverse transcribed the entire isolated RNA, so it sequenced expressed TCRB transcripts. Clones were read by immunoSEQ multiplex PCR, and TCRdb kept only the in-frame ones, dropping some. The table records about 210,000 clones, roughly a tenth of them present only once. The study, taken as a whole, reports: People with Type 1 diabetes carried modestly yet significantly shorter TCRB CDR3s in all four CD4+ subsets. The naive, central memory and Treg TCRB repertoires looked more alike in patients than they did in healthy donors.

Every participating donor gave one draw, a heparinised blood sample averaging about 120 mL. CDR3 length: 13 amino acids. In germline, CDR1 is SGHDN, CDR2 FVKESK. V dropped 4 bases and J dropped 5 bases, with 12 bases sitting between them. This clone was seen a handful of times. The antigen remains unidentified. Specimen: central memory CD4+ T cells from blood. The receptor was isolated from a man aged 18-30 years in good health. The gene calls are TRBV14 and TRBJ2-7, with unresolved D. The CDR3 nucleotides read TGTGCCAGCAGCCTAGATATCCGGAACGAGCAGTACTTC. It is translated as CASSLDIRNEQYF.